Shown below are 11 T cell receptor beta chains from a single sample sequenced in a study of beta chain features in type 1 diabetes. Expressed TCRB transcripts were sequenced because the isolated RNA had all been reverse transcribed beforehand. The protocol was immunoSEQ multiplex PCR, while the TCRdb copy is restricted to in-frame clones and leaves out a portion. The repertoire holds around 140,000 clones, with 8.5% to 12% as singletons. The sample was naive CD4+ T cells from blood. These receptors came from a young man in good health.

The chain combines TRBV4-3 with TRBJ1-2, with 8 bases that match TRBD1. Germline V gene data show CDR1 as LGHNA and CDR2 as YSLEER. The CDR3 runs 15 residues. With 0 bases clipped from V and 7 bases from J, the junction kept 7 bases outside the gene matches. The CDR3 DNA sequence: TGCGCCAGCAGCCAAGACCCGGGACAGGCGGCTGGCTACACCTTC. Translating it yields CASSQDPGQAAGYTF.

V is TRBV4-3 and J is TRBJ2-1; D remains ambiguous. V shed 0 bases and J shed 5 bases, with 11 bases lying between them. In germline, CDR1 is LGHNA, CDR2 YSLEER. The CDR3 consists of 15 residues. The CDR3 DNA reads TGCGCCAGCAGCCAAGACGCGCTAGGCCACAATGAGCAGTTCTTC. Its protein is CASSQDALGHNEQFF.

This clone was picked up a small number of times. V is TRBV30 and J is TRBJ2-3; D call uncertain. Between the trimmed V and J ends, which lost 3 bases and 6 bases, there was a span of 7 bases. Per the germline V gene, CDR1 is GTSNPN and CDR2 is SVGIG (reference sequence). The CDR3 runs to 11 residues. CDR3 nucleotides: TGTGCCTGGAGATCCGGGGATACGCAGTATTTT. This translates into CAWRSGDTQYF.

CDR3 residues: CASTQGTGLYEQYF. The DNA for the CDR3 is TGTGCCAGCACCCAGGGGACAGGGTTGTACGAGCAGTACTTC. This chain joins TRBV6-1 and TRBJ2-7; the match to TRBD1 covers 9 bases. This CDR3 comprises 14 residues. The V gene's germline CDR1 is MNHNS and CDR2 SASEGT. J was trimmed by 4 bases and V by 7 bases; bases with no gene match: 8.

This chain joins TRBV7-2 and TRBJ2-5, with a weak D call TRBD2 (6 bases). Deletions cut 2 bases from V and 6 bases from J, with 25 bases between. The CDR3 is 18 residues long. Per germline, CDR1 SGHTA and CDR2 FQGNSA. For the CDR3, the DNA is TGTGCCAGCAGCTTATTCCGAGTTGAGCGGGCCAGTGGGAAGACCCAGTACTTC. Its translation: CASSLFRVERASGKTQYF.

The table lists this clone with many counts. This chain connects TRBV5-1 to TRBJ2-3; 10 bases fit TRBD2. Trimming took 4 bases from V and 10 from J; bases not matched to a gene: 9. The CDR3 loop spans 14 amino acids. In germline, CDR1 is SGHRS, CDR2 YFSETQ. CDR3: CASSPSGGGHPQYF. The DNA for the CDR3 is TGCGCCAGCAGCCCTAGCGGGGGCGGTCATCCGCAGTATTTT.

J is TRBJ1-5 and V is TRBV19; possibly TRBD1 for D (6 bases). This CDR3 comprises 15 residues. CDR1 is LNHDA, CDR2 SQIVND, per germline (reference sequence). The V and J ends lost 1 base and 4 bases respectively, with 11 bases between them. The CDR3 here is CASSIGGQFNQPQHF. The CDR3 coding sequence is TGTGCCAGTAGTATAGGAGGACAGTTTAATCAGCCCCAGCATTTT.

The chain has TRBV18 and TRBJ2-1, with TRBD2 identical over 12 bases. The CDR3 sequence is 19 residues long. Germline V CDR1 and CDR2: KGHSH, LQKENI. V shed 0 bases, J shed 5 bases, and the junction held 11 bases outside the gene matches. CDR3 in amino acids: CASSPPLAGGAGNHNEQFF. The DNA of the CDR3 is TGTGCCAGCTCACCACCTCTAGCGGGGGGGGCTGGGAACCACAATGAGCAGTTCTTC.

The table lists this clone with a few counts. The J gene is TRBJ1-5, the V gene TRBV10-3, with unresolved D. V was clipped by 5 bases and J by 4 bases, with 12 bases between them. Per the germline V gene, CDR1 is ENHRY and CDR2 is SYGVKD. This CDR3 comprises 14 residues. The CDR3 is CAISKDNINQPQHF. The CDR3 nucleotides read TGTGCCATCAGTAAAGACAACATTAATCAGCCCCAGCATTTT.

The chain has TRBV11-3 and TRBJ2-3, with 9 bases matching TRBD2. Per the germline V gene, CDR1 is SGHNT and CDR2 is YENEEA. V lost 3 bases to trimming and J lost 4 bases; unmatched junction nucleotides: 5. The CDR3 runs 15 residues. CDR3 bases: TGTGCCAGCAGCTTTCTAGCGGGGATGTCAGATACGCAGTATTTT. Its protein is CASSFLAGMSDTQYF.

Remarks on this clone: Germline is not matched at one junction end, which may reflect a read error. The CDR3 sequence is CASSGTGTSGGALIF. The CDR3 region has the DNA TGTGCCAGCAGCGGAACCGGGACTAGCGGGGGGGCTTTAATCTTC. The rearrangement uses TRBV7-2 and TRBJ2-1, with TRBD2 matching over 16 bases. Germline CDR1 reads SGHTA; CDR2 reads FQGNSA. This CDR3 is built from 15 residues.